A selection of T cell receptor beta chains follows, all from one sample in a study of blood T cell repertoires in COVID-19. Measured with immunoSEQ multiplex PCR; TCRdb has only the in-frame clones, and not every one. Here the sample spans tens of thousands of clones, roughly 84% being singletons. Sequencing was carried out using peripheral blood. All receptors derive from a man between 50 and 59 years old with acute or convalescent COVID-19. The CDR3 runs from the conserved cysteine through the conserved F or W. D genes are given only for firm matches. Clone size is given for some rows only: seen once, a few or many times, or a class if the clone is expanded.

-	TRBV10-3	TRBJ2-1	TRBD2	TGTGCCATCAGCCCCAAGACTAGCGCGAGAGGCTCCTACAATGAGCAGTTCTTC	CAISPKTSARGSYNEQFF
-	TRBV2	TRBJ1-5	TRBD1	TGTGCCAGCAGTAACAGGGGGGATCAGCCCCAGCATTTT	CASSNRGDQPQHF
-	TRBV6-5	TRBJ1-5	TRBD1	TGTGCCAGCAGACGGGACAGGGTTAATCAGCCCCAGCATTTT	CASRRDRVNQPQHF
-	TRBV28	TRBJ1-6	-	TGTGCCAGCAGTGCTTATACAGGGAATAGTTCACCCCTCCACTTT	CASSAYTGNSSPLHF
-	TRBV23-1	TRBJ1-2	-	TGCGCCAGCAGAGGACTGACCGTAAACTATGGCTACACCTTC	CASRGLTVNYGYTF
-	TRBV7-3	TRBJ2-3	TRBD2	TGTGCCAGCAGCTTAGACGGGGGGGTCATAAATACGCAGTATTTT	CASSLDGGVINTQYF
-	TRBV19	TRBJ2-3	-	TGTGCCAGTACATGGACAGTCACAGATACGCAGTATTTT	CASTWTVTDTQYF
-	TRBV7-2	TRBJ2-3	TRBD2	TGTGCCAGCAGCCCGGGGACTAGCGGGGGGGATACGCAGTATTTT	CASSPGTSGGDTQYF
once	TRBV19	TRBJ2-7	-	TGTGCCAGTAGTCCCTGGGGGCCGGGCGAGCAGTACTTC	CASSPWGPGEQYF
-	TRBV6-5	TRBJ2-5	TRBD2	TGTGCCAGCAGACCCTTAGCGGGGGCAAGGGAGACCCAGTACTTC	CASRPLAGARETQYF
-	TRBV12-3/TRBV12-4	TRBJ2-1	TRBD2	TGTGCCAGCAGTTTAAGCGGGAGTACGAATCAGTTCTTC	CASSLSGSTNQFF
-	TRBV6-5	TRBJ2-7	TRBD1	TGTGCCAGCACCAGACAGGGTGGGAACGAGCAGTACTTC	CASTRQGGNEQYF
-	TRBV29-1	TRBJ1-3	-	TGCAGCGCGGAAAGGGGGGGCACTGGAAACACCATATATTTT	CSAERGGTGNTIYF
-	TRBV7-9	TRBJ2-6	-	TGTGCCAGCAGCCCAGGGGAGACTGGGGCCAACGTCCTGACTTTC	CASSPGETGANVLTF
once	TRBV30	TRBJ1-6	TRBD1	TGTGCCTCTAGACAGGGGAATAATTCACCCCTCCACTTT	CASRQGNNSPLHF
-	TRBV15	TRBJ2-5	-	TGTGCCACCAGCGGACAGATTCAAGAGACCCAGTACTTC	CATSGQIQETQYF
-	TRBV2	TRBJ2-5	-	TGTGCCAGCAGCGAGAGCCCTCCTGAGACCCAGTACTTC	CASSESPPETQYF
-	TRBV2	TRBJ2-4	-	TGTGCCAGCGGAGTGGCCAAAAACATTCAGTACTTC	CASGVAKNIQYF
-	TRBV19	TRBJ2-3	-	TGTGCCAGTAGTATTTACGGCGGGGGCCTCACAGATACGCAGTATTTT	CASSIYGGGLTDTQYF
-	TRBV11-2	TRBJ2-7	TRBD2	TGTGCCAGCAGCTTAGTTAGCGGGGGGGCAGGCGAGCAGTACTTC	CASSLVSGGAGEQYF
-	TRBV4-1	TRBJ2-1	TRBD2	TGCGCCAGCAGGCCACTAGCGGGGGGCCATGAGCAGTTCTTC	CASRPLAGGHEQFF
few	TRBV15	TRBJ1-2	-	TGTGCCACCAGCAGAGATACGGACAGTAGTCGGACCTATGGCTACACCTTC	CATSRDTDSSRTYGYTF
-	TRBV28	TRBJ2-5	TRBD2	TGTGCCACTTCACTAGCGGGAGGTCTTAAAGAGACCCAGTACTTC	CATSLAGGLKETQYF
-	TRBV19	TRBJ2-5	TRBD2	TGTGCCAGTAGTATCGCACCGGGACTAGCGGAAGAGACCCAGTACTTC	CASSIAPGLAEETQYF
-	TRBV4-1	TRBJ1-2	TRBD1	TGCGCCAGCAGCCAAGATAAGGACAGGGCATCGGGCTACACCTTC	CASSQDKDRASGYTF
-	TRBV24-1	TRBJ2-5	TRBD2	TGTGCCACCAGTGATTTGACGGGAGGGCCGGAGGAGACCCAGTACTTC	CATSDLTGGPEETQYF
-	TRBV29-1	TRBJ2-1	-	TGCAGCGTATCGGGCAGGGTCCGGAGCAATGAGCAGTTCTTC	CSVSGRVRSNEQFF
-	TRBV7-8	TRBJ2-7	TRBD2	TGTGCCAGCAGCCCCGGGACTAGCGAGTTTATGATGACGTTC	CASSPGTSEFMMTF
-	TRBV19	TRBJ2-5	TRBD1	TGTGCCAGTAGTGAAGGGGGCGAGGAGACCCAGTACTTC	CASSEGGEETQYF
few	TRBV3-1/TRBV3-2	TRBJ1-3	-	TGTGCCAGCAGCCAGGACGACAGGCGGGCCATATATTTT	CASSQDDRRAIYF
-	TRBV15	TRBJ1-5	-	TGTGCCACCAGCAGAGGGGACTCCCAAGCTAAGCCCCAGCATTTT	CATSRGDSQAKPQHF
-	TRBV27	TRBJ2-3	TRBD1	TGTGCCAGCAGTTCTCCCGGACAGGGGATATTTGATACGCAGTATTTT	CASSSPGQGIFDTQYF
-	TRBV3-1/TRBV3-2	TRBJ1-2	-	TGTGCCAGCAGCCAAGATATCGCCAGGGTGGGTGGCTACACCTTC	CASSQDIARVGGYTF
-	TRBV6-5	TRBJ1-6	-	TGTGCCAGCAGTTATTCAGACACCTATAATTCACCCCTCCACTTT	CASSYSDTYNSPLHF
-	TRBV6-5	TRBJ2-3	TRBD1	TGTGCCAGTAGACAGGGGGCGCGATCGGGTACGCAGTATTTT	CASRQGARSGTQYF
-	TRBV19	TRBJ1-5	TRBD1	TGTGCCAGTAGTCTGGGGACAGGTAATCAGCCCCAGCATTTT	CASSLGTGNQPQHF
-	TRBV7-9	TRBJ2-1	TRBD2	TGTGCCAGCAGCTTAGATCGGGTGGGGGGGTCGAACAATGAGCAGTTCTTC	CASSLDRVGGSNNEQFF
-	TRBV6-1	TRBJ1-6	-	TGTGCCAGCAGTGACACGGGTCTTACAAGGAATTCACCCCTCCACTTT	CASSDTGLTRNSPLHF
-	TRBV27	TRBJ1-5	-	TGTGCCACCCAGAGGGCGGGTCAGCCCCAGCATTTT	CATQRAGQPQHF
-	TRBV30	TRBJ1-1	TRBD1	TGTGCCTGGGGACAGGGGCAGACTGAAGCTTTCTTT	CAWGQGQTEAFF
once	TRBV2	TRBJ2-5	TRBD2	TGTGCCAGCAGTGAAGCGCGACTAGCGGAAGAGACCCAGTACTTC	CASSEARLAEETQYF
-	TRBV7-9	TRBJ2-6	-	TGTGCCAGCAGCGAAACGTCTAGCTCTGGGGCCAACGTCCTGACTTTC	CASSETSSSGANVLTF
-	TRBV19	TRBJ1-1	-	TGTGCCACCCAAGAAGACAGGCTCCTTGAAGCTTTCTTT	CATQEDRLLEAFF
-	TRBV7-7	TRBJ1-1	-	TGTGCTAGCAGCTTGAGGACTGAAGCTTTCTTT	CASSLRTEAFF
-	TRBV14	TRBJ2-7	-	TGTGCCAGCAGCCTTTACAGGGAGCAGTACTTC	CASSLYREQYF
-	TRBV5-1	TRBJ2-1	-	TGCGCCAGCAGCCTGTCCGGGGGCTCCTACAATGAGCAGTTCTTC	CASSLSGGSYNEQFF
-	TRBV27	TRBJ2-1	-	TGTGCCAGCAGTTTAATGGGGCCAGCCCCCAATGAGCAGTTCTTC	CASSLMGPAPNEQFF